This T cell receptor (beta chain) comes out of a study of neurological immune-mediated disorders. This clonotype has ten or more counts. V was pared by 0 bases and J by 8 bases, with 8 bases of the junction left unmatched. Germline assignment: CDR1 SGHRS and CDR2 YFSETQ. This CDR3 comprises 15 residues. One entry per CDR3 protein, called by TCRdb with MiXCR from the 5' RACE reads. The sample lists around 47,000 distinct CDR3 sequences; approximately 11% were seen once. This chain connects TRBV5-1 to TRBJ1-1; 9 positions match TRBD1. The receptor's source is a female donor in good health. Sample: PBMCs. The CDR3 loop is CASSLARPGQGEAFF. The CDR3 DNA sequence: TGCGCCAGCAGCTTGGCCCGCCCTGGACAGGGGGAAGCTTTCTTT.